These T cell receptor beta chains were read from a single sample in a study of CD8+ T cells in alopecia areata. Assay: immunoSEQ multiplex PCR; the TCRdb copy retains only in-frame clones and omits some. The sample has some 170,000 clones, less than 75% seen once. The sample was CD4+ T cells sorted from blood, taken at approximately week 61, from a patient treated with tofacitinib. These receptors were collected from a human donor with alopecia areata. CDR3s include the opening cysteine and the closing phenylalanine or tryptophan. The D gene is left open where the match is weak. Some rows have no size entry. The others give once, few or many, or a class for an expanded clone.

>NA|NA|TRBV6-6|TRBJ2-5
CASNGHTEETQYF
TGTGCCAGCAATGGACATACGGAAGAGACCCAGTACTTC
>NA|NA|TRBV6-1|TRBJ2-7
CASSGIQGLGAYEQYF
TGTGCCAGCAGTGGAATACAGGGTCTGGGTGCCTACGAGCAGTACTTC
>NA|TRBD1|TRBV29-1|TRBJ2-7
CSVGMLPGQGYEQYF
TGCAGCGTTGGGATGCTCCCGGGACAGGGCTACGAGCAGTACTTC
>few|TRBD2|TRBV10-3|TRBJ2-3
CAMSGGPTNTQYF
TGTGCCATGAGCGGGGGACCCACGAATACGCAGTATTTT
>NA|NA|TRBV27|TRBJ2-7
CASSLTSGGYEQYF
TGTGCCAGCAGTTTAACGAGTGGGGGCTACGAGCAGTACTTC
>NA|TRBD1|TRBV10-3|TRBJ1-1
CAISEPGQEAFF
TGTGCCATCAGTGAGCCGGGACAGGAAGCTTTCTTT
>once|TRBD1|TRBV6-5|TRBJ1-6
CASSPDRADSPLHF
TGTGCCAGCAGTCCGGACAGGGCAGATTCACCCCTCCACTTT
>once|NA|TRBV9|TRBJ2-1
CASSLDRGEYNEQFF
TGTGCCAGCAGCCTGGACAGAGGGGAATACAATGAGCAGTTCTTC
>NA|NA|TRBV7-9|TRBJ1-5
CARVGDYERTKNQPQHF
TGTGCCAGAGTGGGGGACTATGAGCGAACTAAGAATCAGCCCCAGCATTTT
>NA|NA|TRBV11-1|TRBJ1-2
CASSLDRTGYTF
TGTGCCAGCAGCCTCGACAGAACTGGCTACACCTTC
>NA|NA|TRBV11-2|TRBJ1-5
CASSLAGRQPQHF
TGTGCCAGCAGCTTAGCCGGCCGTCAGCCCCAGCATTTT
>many|NA|TRBV9|TRBJ2-5
CASSIALGETQYF
TGTGCCAGCAGCATTGCCCTGGGGGAGACCCAGTACTTC
>NA|NA|TRBV30|TRBJ1-5
CAWTHEGMPQHF
TGTGCCTGGACCCACGAGGGTATGCCCCAGCATTTT
>NA|NA|TRBV5-1|TRBJ1-2
CASSLEARSGGYTF
TGCGCCAGCAGCTTGGAAGCCAGGTCTGGCGGCTACACCTTC
>NA|NA|TRBV4-1|TRBJ2-3
CASSQGATDTQYF
TGCGCCAGCAGCCAAGGTGCAACAGATACGCAGTATTTT
>once|TRBD1|TRBV5-6|TRBJ2-2
CASSWGQTNTGELFF
TGTGCCAGCAGCTGGGGACAGACTAACACCGGGGAGCTGTTTTTT
>NA|TRBD1|TRBV6-1|TRBJ1-6
CASSGDRGSSPLHF
TGTGCCAGCAGTGGGGACAGGGGAAGTTCACCCCTCCACTTT
>NA|NA|TRBV5-1|TRBJ2-3
CASSFLTDTQYF
TGCGCCAGCAGCTTCCTCACAGATACGCAGTATTTT
>NA|TRBD2|TRBV5-1|TRBJ2-5
CASSPRTSGTAQYF
TGCGCCAGCAGCCCCCGGACTAGCGGCACGGCCCAGTACTTC
>NA|NA|TRBV29-1|TRBJ1-2
CSVLGDNRGYGYTF
TGCAGCGTTTTGGGGGACAACCGGGGCTATGGCTACACCTTC
>NA|NA|TRBV30|TRBJ1-6
CAWSLADNSPLHF
TGTGCCTGGAGTTTGGCAGATAATTCACCCCTCCACTTT
>NA|NA|TRBV6-5|TRBJ1-3
CASSAADSGNTIYF
TGTGCCAGCTCTGCCGCCGACTCTGGAAACACCATATATTTT
>NA|NA|TRBV2|TRBJ1-2
CASRPRPDSYGYTF
TGTGCCAGCAGGCCTCGACCCGACAGCTATGGCTACACCTTC
>NA|TRBD1|TRBV5-1|TRBJ2-5
CASSPEGGQGKTQYF
TGCGCCAGCAGCCCGGAGGGGGGACAGGGGAAGACCCAGTACTTC
>NA|NA|TRBV29-1|TRBJ2-6
CSVRGNRVDSGANVLTF
TGCAGCGTACGGGGGAATAGAGTCGACTCTGGGGCCAACGTCCTGACTTTC
>NA|NA|TRBV5-1|TRBJ1-2
CASSLGVLGRGYTF
TGCGCCAGCAGCTTGGGGGTCTTAGGCCGTGGCTACACCTTC